The subject of this entry is one T cell receptor (beta chain). Clones were sequenced by immunoSEQ multiplex PCR, and TCRdb holds only the in-frame ones, with some missing. Among around 150,000 clones, approximately 80% were seen once, and the ten largest hold roughly 4.9%. These data originate in a study of blood T cell repertoires in COVID-19. Cohorts were assigned according to the clinical history that participants reported. Sequencing was performed on PBMCs or T cells enriched from blood (not recorded which). The sequence was obtained from a man between 65 and 79 years old who had been exposed to COVID-19.

The CDR3 DNA reads as TGTGCCAGCACCGAAAGACAAGATTCCTACGAGCAGTACTTC. Translated: CASTERQDSYEQYF. The rearrangement uses TRBV28 and TRBJ2-7; D ambiguous. The CDR3 spans 14 residues. The V end lost 7 bases, the J end lost 1 base, and 14 bases lay between the germline ends. Germline CDR1 and CDR2: MDHEN and SYDVKM.